This TCR beta chain was retrieved from a study of T-cell reconstitution after alpha-beta-depleted transplantation in children. General study results and limits: Among T cells one year after transplant, newly produced cells accounted for most counts and diversity. As was reported, about two months after transplant, alpha-beta T cells came from several hundred expanded graft clones. After transplant, high TCRbeta diversity at day 60 in some patients arose from surviving recipient T cells and thymic progenitors.

This clonotype was observed a few times. The antigen is unknown. Preparation of the TCRbeta library used unique molecular identifiers. MiXCR, run by TCRdb on the PCR reads, gives a single entry per CDR3 protein. The sample records 900,000 or so distinct CDR3 sequences, approximately 15% being singletons. This sample comprised PBMCs, mostly from graft donor cells, obtained 360 days after TCRalphabeta/CD19-depleted stem cell transplant. This receptor was taken from a male patient younger than 18 who had a stem cell transplant for acute lymphoblastic leukemia, so the T cells may come from the graft donor.

CDR3 sequence: CASMGYNYNEQFF. The CDR3 DNA reads as TGCGCCAGCATGGGCTATAACTACAATGAGCAGTTCTTC. This sequence joins TRBV5-1 and TRBJ2-1; D not certain. Trimming pared 6 bases from V and 3 bases from J, leaving 10 bases between. The CDR3 contains 13 residues. Germline V gene data show CDR1 as SGHRS and CDR2 as YFSETQ.